The clone carrying this T cell receptor (beta chain) was seen once. This record belongs to a study of long-term antiretroviral therapy in people with HIV. Specimens retained about 0.85-11 million cryopreserved PBMC preceding DNA extraction. Germline V gives CDR1 KGHSH, CDR2 LQKENI. This CDR3 region has 13 residues. The V and J ends lost 0 bases and 8 bases respectively, with 8 bases between them. Run at survey level, the immunoSEQ assay was version v3.0. Clones were sequenced by immunoSEQ multiplex PCR, and TCRdb holds only the in-frame ones, with some missing. The data contain 30,000 to 40,000 clones, 80% to 90% of them singletons.

This chain joins TRBV18 and TRBJ2-1; the D call may be TRBD1 or TRBD2 (5 bases each). This sample comprised unsorted PBMCs, obtained 0.4 years before starting antiretroviral therapy. This TCR derives from a man younger than 35 with HIV. The CDR3: CASSPPQGHEQFF. CDR3 nucleotide sequence: TGTGCCAGCTCACCACCGCAGGGACATGAGCAGTTCTTC.